These 27 T cell receptor beta chains were sequenced from one sample in a study of blood T cell repertoires in COVID-19. TCRdb's table, derived via immunoSEQ multiplex PCR, lists solely in-frame clones and lacks some. The profile shows around 260,000 clones, 87% of them singletons. Sequencing was carried out using peripheral blood. Receptor source: a woman aged 40 to 50 who had recovered from COVID-19.

V and J are TRBV29-1 and TRBJ2-7; D unresolved. V was clipped by 3 bases and J by 7 bases, with 10 bases between them. This CDR3 has 11 amino acids. In germline, CDR1 is SQVTM, CDR2 ANQGSEA. The CDR3 DNA is TGCAGCGTTGACGCCGGGTATGAGCAGTACTTC. Its protein product is CSVDAGYEQYF.

The rearrangement links TRBV27 to TRBJ2-7; 7 nucleotides agree with TRBD2. The ends lost 2 bases at V and 2 bases at J; junction bases unmatched: 3. The V gene's germline CDR1 is MNHEY and CDR2 SMNVEV (reference sequence). The CDR3 loop spans 14 amino acids. Here the CDR3 DNA reads TGTGCCAGCAGTTTAGGCGGGGGACCCTACGAGCAGTACTTC. It translates to CASSLGGGPYEQYF.

This clone was detected only once. The chain couples TRBV19 to TRBJ2-3, with 13 nucleotides matching TRBD2. In germline, CDR1 is LNHDA, CDR2 SQIVND (reference sequence). V shed 5 bases, J shed 6 bases, and the junction held 8 bases outside the gene matches. The CDR3 spans 16 residues. DNA of the CDR3: TGTGCCAGTAGTCCGCGACTAGCGGGGGGCGCGGATACGCAGTATTTT. The encoded protein is CASSPRLAGGADTQYF.

The chain employs TRBV5-6 and TRBJ1-2; the D is unclear. The CDR3 contains 13 residues. From germline, CDR1 is SGHDT and CDR2 YYEEEE. The V end was cut by 1 base, the J end by 4 bases, with 8 bases between. The CDR3 DNA is TGTGCCAGCAGCTTGTTTAGATTCTATGGCTACACCTTC. Translated: CASSLFRFYGYTF.

The V and J genes are TRBV7-3 and TRBJ2-1; D not certain. CDR1 is SGHTA, CDR2 FQGTGA, per germline. V lost 2 bases, J lost 4 bases, and 6 bases lay in between. This CDR3 contains 13 residues. CDR3 loop: CASSLQEYNEQFF. The CDR3 DNA follows: TGTGCCAGCAGCTTACAGGAATACAATGAGCAGTTCTTC.

The rearrangement links TRBV18 to TRBJ1-2, with D possibly TRBD1 on 5 matching bases. The CDR3 sequence is 14 residues long. Germline V gene data show CDR1 as KGHSH and CDR2 as LQKENI. The V and J ends lost 3 bases and 2 bases respectively, with 10 bases between them. As DNA, the CDR3 is TGTGCCAGCTCACCTTCAGGGAACAACTATGGCTACACCTTC. Translation: CASSPSGNNYGYTF.

The chain links TRBV11-2 to TRBJ1-4, with 10 bases identical to TRBD1. V lost 5 bases, J lost 10 bases, and 13 bases stayed unmatched. The CDR3 extends over 16 amino acids. The germline CDR1 and CDR2 sequences are SGHAT and FQNNGV. The CDR3 DNA is TGTGCCAGCAGCCACCTGCGGGGACAGGGGTCTCGAAAACTGTTTTTT. Its translation: CASSHLRGQGSRKLFF. Full variable domain (missing parts from reference TRBV11-2 and TRBJ1-4): EAGVAQSPRYKIIEKRQSVAFWCNPISGHATLYWYQQILGQGPKLLIQFQNNGVVDDSQLPKDRFSAERLKGVDSTLKIQPAKLEDSAVYLCASSHLRGQGSRKLFFGSGTQLSVL.

The rearrangement joins TRBV19 to TRBJ1-4, with D unclear. CDR1 LNHDA and CDR2 SQIVND come from the germline V gene (reference sequence). The V and J ends lost 4 bases and 8 bases respectively, with 14 bases between them. The CDR3 has 14 amino acids. CDR3 in amino acids: CASSTTHDGEKLFF. CDR3 nucleotide sequence: TGTGCCAGTAGTACGACCCACGACGGGGAAAAACTGTTTTTT.

The J gene is TRBJ1-2, the V gene TRBV5-1; 7 positions match TRBD1. Germline V gene lookup returns CDR1 SGHRS and CDR2 YFSETQ. V trimming: 3 bases; J trimming: 2 bases; junction bases outside the gene matches: 4. The CDR3 contains 14 residues. In DNA form, the CDR3 reads TGCGCCAGCAGCTCGACAGGGTTGAACTATGGCTACACCTTC. It yields the protein CASSSTGLNYGYTF. Full variable domain (remainder filled in from reference TRBV5-1 and TRBJ1-2): KAGVTQTPRYLIKTRGQQVTLSCSPISGHRSVSWYQQTPGQGLQFLFEYFSETQRNKGNFPGRFSGRQFSNSRSEMNVSTLELGDSALYLCASSSTGLNYGYTFGSGTRLTVV.

This clone was observed at least ten times. The V gene is TRBV5-1, the J gene TRBJ1-4; D possibly corresponds to TRBD1 (5 bases). The length of the CDR3 is 13 residues. CDR1 SGHRS and CDR2 YFSETQ come from the germline V gene. V dropped 4 bases and J dropped 4 bases, with 8 bases sitting between them. CDR3 protein: CASSKGHNEKLFF. The CDR3 DNA follows: TGCGCCAGCAGCAAGGGGCATAATGAAAAACTGTTTTTT.

The CDR3 here is CATIRAGGNGYGYTF. The CDR3 DNA reads as TGTGCCACCATAAGGGCAGGGGGTAATGGCTATGGCTACACCTTC. The chain employs TRBV2 and TRBJ1-2; 7 positions match TRBD1. Germline V gene data show CDR1 as SNHLY and CDR2 as FYNNEI. CDR3 length: 15 residues. J gave up 4 bases and V 10 bases, and 15 bases lay outside the gene matches.

V gene TRBV6-6 combines with J gene TRBJ2-7, with TRBD1 as a possible D gene (6 bases). Deletions cut 6 bases from V and 2 bases from J, with 11 bases between. The CDR3 is 13 amino acids. Germline CDR1 MNHNY, CDR2 SVGAGI (reference sequence). CDR3 in DNA: TGTGCCAGCAGACCAGGGGATACCTACGAGCAGTACTTC. It translates to CASRPGDTYEQYF.

The rearrangement uses TRBV19 and TRBJ1-3; no reliable D call. The germline V gene encodes CDR1 LNHDA and CDR2 SQIVND (reference sequence). The V end was cut by 7 bases, the J end by 0 bases, with 10 bases between. This CDR3 is built from 14 residues. In nucleotides, the CDR3 is TGTGCCAGTATACACAGAACCTCTGGAAACACCATATATTTT. Translated, it gives CASIHRTSGNTIYF.

V gene TRBV6-5 combines with J gene TRBJ2-2; D is possibly TRBD1 (6 bases). The ends were cut back, 4 bases at V and 5 bases at J, with 17 bases in the middle. The length of the CDR3 is 16 residues. CDR1 and CDR2 (germline): MNHEY, SVGAGI. The CDR3 region is CASSWGPPSWTGELFF. The CDR3 region has the DNA TGTGCCAGCAGTTGGGGGCCGCCCAGTTGGACCGGGGAGCTGTTTTTT.

The chain couples TRBV3-1 (or the pseudogene TRBV3-2) to TRBJ2-1, with D uncertain. This CDR3 contains 13 residues. The V gene's germline CDR1 is LGHDT and CDR2 YNNKEL (reference sequence). The V gene lost 4 bases and the J gene lost 6 bases, with 10 bases spanning the gap. The CDR3 protein is CASSRAGINEQFF. The CDR3 DNA is TGTGCCAGCAGCCGGGCAGGCATCAATGAGCAGTTCTTC.

V is TRBV5-1 and J is TRBJ2-2; possible D gene TRBD2, 5 bases. The CDR3 loop spans 16 amino acids. Germline CDR1 SGHRS, CDR2 YFSETQ. Trimming removed 2 bases from V and 1 base from J, with 12 bases in between. CDR3 nucleotide sequence: TGCGCCAGCAGCTTACTATCTGGGAGGAACACCGGGGAGCTGTTTTTT. Protein product: CASSLLSGRNTGELFF.

This clone was counted between two and nine times. V is TRBV7-9 and J is TRBJ2-7; D is perhaps TRBD2 (5 bases). The CDR3 covers 16 residues. The germline V gene has CDR1 SEHNR and CDR2 FQNEAQ (reference sequence). The V and J ends lost 4 bases and 1 base respectively, with 17 bases between them. In nucleotides, the CDR3 is TGTGCCAGCAGCTCCACTTCCGGGAAAGGGTCCTACGAGCAGTACTTC. Translating it yields CASSSTSGKGSYEQYF.

The J gene is TRBJ1-5, the V gene TRBV6-5; 7 nucleotides align to TRBD1. The junction had 6 bases not matched to a gene; V was cut back by 5 bases and J by 2 bases. There are 15 residues in the CDR3. CDR1 and CDR2 from the germline V gene are MNHEY and SVGAGI. In DNA, the CDR3 is TGTGCCAGCAGTCAACAGGGGTGGGGCAATCAGCCCCAGCATTTT. Amino acid sequence: CASSQQGWGNQPQHF.

This chain links TRBV12-5 with TRBJ2-7; 12 nucleotides align to TRBD1. Germline CDR1 reads LGHNT; CDR2 reads FRNRAP. V shed 8 bases and J 2 bases; nucleotides not matched to a gene: 16. The CDR3 length is 18 residues. The CDR3 DNA reads TGTGCTAGTAGAGGGGACAGGGGGCGAGACGGGGCGCCCTACGAGCAGTACTTC. It specifies CASRGDRGRDGAPYEQYF.

This rearrangement joins TRBV10-2 to TRBJ2-7; 8 bases are a match to TRBD2. Per the germline V gene, CDR1 is WSHSY and CDR2 is SAAADI. This CDR3 contains 14 residues. With 8 bases clipped from V and 0 bases from J, the junction kept 6 bases outside the gene matches. The DNA of the CDR3 is TGCGCCAGCGTAGCGGGACTGAGCTCCTACGAGCAGTACTTC. This translates into CASVAGLSSYEQYF.

The chain joins TRBV5-1 to TRBJ2-1, with D possibly TRBD2 on 7 matching bases. This CDR3 has 16 amino acids. Germline CDR1 SGHRS, CDR2 YFSETQ. V lost 7 bases and J lost 0, with 17 bases in between. CDR3 DNA sequence: TGCGCCAGCCGTCCTAGGGGGGGGCGCTCCTACAATGAGCAGTTCTTC. It specifies CASRPRGGRSYNEQFF.

The chain employs TRBV11-2 and TRBJ1-2; 7 bases line up with TRBD1. Losses at the gene ends were 1 base for V and 6 bases for J; bases not matched to a gene: 8. The CDR3 has 15 amino acids. In germline, CDR1 is SGHAT, CDR2 FQNNGV. The CDR3 DNA reads TGTGCCAGCAGCTTAGTTGCAGGGGGATCCCATGGCTACACCTTC. This encodes CASSLVAGGSHGYTF.

The chain is built from TRBV5-1 and TRBJ1-1, with D tentatively TRBD1 (6 bases). CDR3 length equals 14 residues. V shed 5 bases and J shed 1 base, with 12 bases lying between them. The germline V gene has CDR1 SGHRS and CDR2 YFSETQ. The CDR3 DNA reads TGCGCCAGCAGGGGCGGGGGCGCGAACACTGAAGCTTTCTTT. As protein: CASRGGGANTEAFF.

The rearrangement uses TRBV27 and TRBJ2-7, with 9 bases matching TRBD2. V shed 6 bases, J shed 3 bases, and the junction held 6 bases outside the gene matches. The CDR3 covers 14 residues. CDR1 MNHEY and CDR2 SMNVEV come from the germline V gene (reference sequence). The CDR3 sequence is CASRASGDYYEQYF. CDR3 sequence (DNA): TGTGCCAGCAGGGCTAGCGGGGATTACTACGAGCAGTACTTC.

J is TRBJ2-3 and V is TRBV6-2 or TRBV6-3; D is perhaps TRBD2 (6 bases). Trimming stripped 5 bases from V and 5 bases from J, with 17 bases between. Per the germline V gene, CDR1 is MNHEY and CDR2 is SVGEGT. The CDR3 is 15 amino acids. The CDR3 region is CASSGTWGLGDTQYF. CDR3 nucleotide sequence: TGTGCCAGCAGTGGGACTTGGGGCCTCGGAGATACGCAGTATTTT.

The chain has TRBV7-9 and TRBJ1-6, with D possibly TRBD1 on 5 matching bases. The V and J ends lost 0 bases and 8 bases respectively, with 8 bases between them. The germline gives CDR1 SEHNR, CDR2 FQNEAQ (reference sequence). The CDR3 has 14 amino acids. The CDR3 DNA sequence: TGTGCCAGCAGCTTAGCGCAGGGTGATTCACCCCTCCACTTT. This gives the protein CASSLAQGDSPLHF.

The gene calls are TRBV5-1 and TRBJ2-3; a possible D gene is TRBD2 (5 bases). CDR1 and CDR2 from the germline V gene are SGHRS and YFSETQ. The CDR3 consists of 15 residues. V was pared by 7 bases and J by 0 bases, with 15 bases between. The CDR3 coding sequence is TGCGCCAGCGCGAGGGAGCCATCTAGCACAGATACGCAGTATTTT. It codes for CASAREPSSTDTQYF.